These T cell receptor beta chains were read from a single sample in a study of T cell responses to AZD1222 COVID-19 vaccine. Generated by immunoSEQ multiplex PCR, the TCRdb table keeps only in-frame clones and is missing some. Altogether about 150,000 clones are present, 70% to 90% being singletons, with the ten largest covering roughly 2.1%. Sequencing was performed on peripheral blood, taken on day 0 of AZD1222 vaccination. These receptors came from an adult in good health. The CDR3 runs from the conserved cysteine through the conserved F or W. Fields, in order: J gene, clone size, D gene, V gene, CDR3 protein, CDR3 DNA. D genes are given only for firm matches. Size is omitted from some rows. Given values are once, few, many or a class for expanded clones.

>TRBJ2-7|-|TRBD2|TRBV12-3/TRBV12-4
CASSLTSVEQYF
TGTGCCAGCAGTTTAACTAGCGTCGAGCAGTACTTC
>TRBJ1-2|-|-|TRBV27
CASSLRGGLYGYTF
TGTGCCAGCAGTTTACGCGGGGGGCTCTATGGCTACACCTTC
>TRBJ1-1|-|-|TRBV4-3
CASSQGPNTEAFF
TGCGCCAGCAGCCAAGGGCCTAACACTGAAGCTTTCTTT
>TRBJ1-2|-|-|TRBV7-9
CASSLGGTGLEGYTF
TGTGCCAGCAGCTTAGGGGGGACGGGCTTAGAGGGCTACACCTTC
>TRBJ2-3|-|-|TRBV9
CASSVDRGPPGTDTQYF
TGTGCCAGCAGCGTAGATCGGGGCCCTCCGGGCACAGATACGCAGTATTTT
>TRBJ1-5|-|-|TRBV6-6
CASSFDSLSNQPQHF
TGTGCCAGCAGTTTCGACAGTCTGAGCAATCAGCCCCAGCATTTT
>TRBJ1-5|-|TRBD1|TRBV6-5
CASSSRTGNQPQHF
TGTGCCAGCAGTTCGCGGACAGGTAATCAGCCCCAGCATTTT
>TRBJ2-3|-|-|TRBV5-1
CASSPLALDTQYF
TGCGCCAGCAGCCCCCTTGCCTTGGATACGCAGTATTTT
>TRBJ2-1|-|-|TRBV12-5
CASGSGLGHNEQFF
TGTGCTAGTGGCTCCGGGCTCGGCCACAATGAGCAGTTCTTC
>TRBJ2-5|-|-|TRBV25-1
CASSVRTRETQYF
TGTGCCAGCAGTGTGCGGACAAGGGAGACCCAGTACTTC
>TRBJ1-2|-|TRBD1|TRBV28
CASRPQGARGYTF
TGTGCCAGCAGACCTCAGGGGGCGAGGGGCTACACCTTC
>TRBJ2-1|-|-|TRBV7-2
CASSLPTLGWQFF
TGTGCCAGCAGCCTCCCGACACTGGGGTGGCAGTTCTTC
>TRBJ2-1|-|-|TRBV11-2
CASSLVGKLYRGEQFF
TGTGCCAGCAGCTTAGTTGGAAAGCTTTACCGAGGTGAGCAGTTCTTC
>TRBJ2-3|-|-|TRBV19
CASSGHPVGRTDTQYF
TGTGCCAGTAGTGGGCACCCTGTTGGGCGCACAGATACGCAGTATTTT
>TRBJ1-5|-|-|TRBV18
CATASPNQPQHF
TGTGCCACCGCAAGTCCGAATCAGCCCCAGCATTTT
>TRBJ2-7|once|-|TRBV7-3
CASSRAGSDEQYF
TGTGCCAGCAGCCGGGCAGGGAGCGACGAGCAGTACTTC
>TRBJ2-7|-|TRBD1|TRBV29-1
CSVEDDRGARYEQYF
TGCAGCGTTGAGGATGACAGGGGGGCGAGGTACGAGCAGTACTTC
>TRBJ1-2|-|TRBD1|TRBV5-1
CASTRTGGHGYTF
TGCGCCAGCACCCGGACAGGGGGCCATGGCTACACCTTC
>TRBJ1-5|-|-|TRBV6-2/TRBV6-3
CASSHQGSQPQHF
TGTGCCAGCAGTCACCAGGGTAGTCAGCCCCAGCATTTT
>TRBJ2-1|-|-|TRBV30
CAWSFRRLRSYNEQFF
TGTGCCTGGAGTTTCCGCCGACTCCGCTCCTACAATGAGCAGTTCTTC
>TRBJ2-1|-|-|TRBV27
CASSLYNYNEQFF
TGTGCCAGCAGTTTATACAACTACAATGAGCAGTTCTTC
>TRBJ2-5|-|-|TRBV28
CASSFETGRQETQYF
TGTGCCAGCAGTTTTGAGACAGGTAGGCAGGAGACCCAGTACTTC
>TRBJ2-3|-|-|TRBV4-2
CASSQLRSSTDTQYF
TGTGCCAGCAGCCAATTACGATCTAGCACAGATACGCAGTATTTT
>TRBJ1-2|-|-|TRBV27
CASRKDGPANYGYTF
TGTGCCAGCAGAAAGGACGGACCCGCTAACTATGGCTACACCTTC
>TRBJ1-2|-|-|TRBV7-9
CASSLGEAYGYTF
TGTGCCAGCAGCTTAGGGGAAGCCTATGGCTACACCTTC
>TRBJ2-7|few|-|TRBV6-2/TRBV6-3
CASSYGGTYEQYF
TGTGCCAGCAGTTACGGGGGTACCTACGAGCAGTACTTC
>TRBJ2-5|-|TRBD1|TRBV7-9
CASTPFRDRGETQYF
TGTGCCAGCACCCCCTTCCGGGACAGGGGGGAGACCCAGTACTTC